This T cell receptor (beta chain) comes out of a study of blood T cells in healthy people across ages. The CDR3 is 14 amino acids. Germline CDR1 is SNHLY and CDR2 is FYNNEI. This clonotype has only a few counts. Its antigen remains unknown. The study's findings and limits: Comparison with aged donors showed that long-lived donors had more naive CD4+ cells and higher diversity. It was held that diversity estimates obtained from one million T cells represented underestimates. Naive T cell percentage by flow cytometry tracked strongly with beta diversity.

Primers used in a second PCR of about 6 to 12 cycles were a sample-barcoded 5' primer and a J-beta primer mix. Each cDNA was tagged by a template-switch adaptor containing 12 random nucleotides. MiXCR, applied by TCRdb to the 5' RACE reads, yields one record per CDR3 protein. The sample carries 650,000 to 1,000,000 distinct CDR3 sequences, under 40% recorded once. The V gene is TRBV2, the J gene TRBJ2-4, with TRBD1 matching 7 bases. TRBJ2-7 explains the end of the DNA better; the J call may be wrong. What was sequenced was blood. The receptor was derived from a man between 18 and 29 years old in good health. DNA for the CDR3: TGTGCCAGCAGTGAGACAGGGTGGGTCTACGAGCAGTACTTC. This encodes CASSETGWVYEQYF.